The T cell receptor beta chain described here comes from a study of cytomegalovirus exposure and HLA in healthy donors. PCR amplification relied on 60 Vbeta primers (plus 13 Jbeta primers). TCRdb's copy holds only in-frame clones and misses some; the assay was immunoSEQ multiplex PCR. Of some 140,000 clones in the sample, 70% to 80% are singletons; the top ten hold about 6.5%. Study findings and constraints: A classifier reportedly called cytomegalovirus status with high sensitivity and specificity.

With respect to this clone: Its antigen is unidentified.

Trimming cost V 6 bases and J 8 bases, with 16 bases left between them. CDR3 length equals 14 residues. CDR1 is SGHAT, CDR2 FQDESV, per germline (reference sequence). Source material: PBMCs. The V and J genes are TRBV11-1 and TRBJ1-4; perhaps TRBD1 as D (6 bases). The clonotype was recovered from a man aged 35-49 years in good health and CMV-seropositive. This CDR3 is CASSYGQSAEKLFF. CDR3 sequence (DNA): TGTGCCAGCAGTTATGGACAGTCGGCGGAAAAACTGTTTTTT.